This TCR beta chain was captured in a study of T cell responses to AZD1222 COVID-19 vaccine. Whole-study results and caveats: Donors were mostly white British, more females; clonal diversity possibly underestimated.

Sequenced by immunoSEQ multiplex PCR; TCRdb stores in-frame clones only, minus some. The sample records some 120,000 clones, 90% to 95% being singletons. As for this clone: Its antigen remains unidentified.

Germline V CDR1 and CDR2: SGHTA, FQGNSA. Trimming took off 5 bases at V and 3 bases at J, with 11 bases between the two ends. This CDR3 is 14 amino acids long. This specimen consisted of peripheral blood, obtained on day 0 of AZD1222 vaccination. The chain recombines TRBV7-2 with TRBJ2-1; possibly TRBD1 for D (5 bases). The clonotype was recovered from an adult in good health. The CDR3 bases are TGTGCCAGCAGCAGGACACCCGACTACAATGAGCAGTTCTTC. Protein sequence: CASSRTPDYNEQFF.